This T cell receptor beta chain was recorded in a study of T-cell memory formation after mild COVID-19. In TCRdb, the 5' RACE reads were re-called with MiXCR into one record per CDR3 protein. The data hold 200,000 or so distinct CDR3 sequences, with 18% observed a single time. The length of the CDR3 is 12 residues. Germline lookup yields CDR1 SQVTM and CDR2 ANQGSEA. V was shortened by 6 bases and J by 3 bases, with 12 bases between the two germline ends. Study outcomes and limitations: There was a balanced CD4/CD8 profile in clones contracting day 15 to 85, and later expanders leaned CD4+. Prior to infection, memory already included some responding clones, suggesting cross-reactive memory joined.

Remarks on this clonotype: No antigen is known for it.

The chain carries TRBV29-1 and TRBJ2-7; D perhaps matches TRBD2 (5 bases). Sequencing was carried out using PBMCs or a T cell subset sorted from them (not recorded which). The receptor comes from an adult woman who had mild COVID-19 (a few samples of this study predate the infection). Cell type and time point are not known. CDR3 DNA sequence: TGCAGCGTGCGGGCACCTCTCTACGAGCAGTACTTC. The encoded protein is CSVRAPLYEQYF.